These T cell receptor beta chains were read from a single sample in a study of CD4 T cell repertoires in COVID-19. This table comes from immunoSEQ multiplex PCR, and its TCRdb copy is limited to in-frame clones, with some not included. This table has more than 65,000 clones, about four fifths appearing once. Sample: CD4+ T cells from peripheral blood, taken after recovery from COVID-19. These receptors were collected from a human donor who had COVID-19. Each CDR3 is given with its conserved first and last residue. D genes are given only for firm matches. Rows may omit the clone size; those that give it use once, few, many or a size class.

j_call: TRBJ2-3
d_call: TRBD2
v_call: TRBV27
clone_size: NA
cdr3_nt: TGTGCCAGCAGAAGGGCACCGGGACTAGCGGGGGGCCCCCCAGATACGCAGTATTTT
cdr3_aa: CASRRAPGLAGGPPDTQYF

j_call: TRBJ2-7
d_call: NA
v_call: TRBV5-6
clone_size: NA
cdr3_nt: TGTGCCAGCAGCTCCTTTTACGAGCAGTACTTC
cdr3_aa: CASSSFYEQYF

j_call: TRBJ2-1
d_call: NA
v_call: TRBV5-6
clone_size: NA
cdr3_nt: TGTGCCAGCAGCTCACCCAAGACACGATCTTCGCACAATGAGCAGTTCTTC
cdr3_aa: CASSSPKTRSSHNEQFF

j_call: TRBJ1-5
d_call: TRBD1
v_call: TRBV19
clone_size: NA
cdr3_nt: TGTGCCAGTAGTATGGGATCCGACAGGGTGGGCCAGCCCCAGCATTTT
cdr3_aa: CASSMGSDRVGQPQHF

j_call: TRBJ1-2
d_call: NA
v_call: TRBV6-5
clone_size: NA
cdr3_nt: TGTGCCAGCAGGAGACAAGGAAAGGGCTATGGCTACACCTTC
cdr3_aa: CASRRQGKGYGYTF

j_call: TRBJ2-7
d_call: TRBD2
v_call: TRBV5-1
clone_size: NA
cdr3_nt: TGCGCCAGCAGTCTGGGACTAGCGACCGAGCAGTACTTC
cdr3_aa: CASSLGLATEQYF

j_call: TRBJ1-4
d_call: TRBD1
v_call: TRBV6-5
clone_size: few
cdr3_nt: TGTGCCAGCAGTACCGAGACAGGGGCGGAGGGGAAACTGTTTTTT
cdr3_aa: CASSTETGAEGKLFF

j_call: TRBJ1-2
d_call: NA
v_call: TRBV7-9
clone_size: NA
cdr3_nt: TGTGCCAGCAGCTTAGAACAGGCGGGGGGCTACACCTTC
cdr3_aa: CASSLEQAGGYTF

j_call: TRBJ2-1
d_call: TRBD2
v_call: TRBV12-5
clone_size: once
cdr3_nt: TGTGCTAGTGGTCCCCCCCTGGCGGGGGGCTACAATGAGCAGTTCTTC
cdr3_aa: CASGPPLAGGYNEQFF

j_call: TRBJ1-2
d_call: TRBD1
v_call: TRBV5-1
clone_size: NA
cdr3_nt: TGCGCCAGCAGCTCATCCCAGGACAGGGTGGACTATGGCTACACCTTC
cdr3_aa: CASSSSQDRVDYGYTF

j_call: TRBJ2-5
d_call: TRBD2
v_call: TRBV3-1/TRBV3-2
clone_size: NA
cdr3_nt: TGTGCCACCGATAGCGGGGTGGAGACCCAGTACTTC
cdr3_aa: CATDSGVETQYF

j_call: TRBJ2-5
d_call: TRBD2
v_call: TRBV7-8
clone_size: few
cdr3_nt: TGTGCCAGCAGCCAAGAGGGGAGCGGGGGATCGGGAGAGACCCAGTACTTC
cdr3_aa: CASSQEGSGGSGETQYF

j_call: TRBJ2-7
d_call: TRBD1
v_call: TRBV27
clone_size: NA
cdr3_nt: TGTGCCAGCAGTTCCCATAGGGGGCCACCGGGCTACGAGCAGTACTTC
cdr3_aa: CASSSHRGPPGYEQYF

j_call: TRBJ2-5
d_call: NA
v_call: TRBV5-1
clone_size: NA
cdr3_nt: TGCGCCAGTAGCTTATCAGGACAGAACCAAGAGACCCAGTACTTC
cdr3_aa: CASSLSGQNQETQYF

j_call: TRBJ1-1
d_call: NA
v_call: TRBV7-2
clone_size: NA
cdr3_nt: TGTGCCAGCAGCTTAGTTAGGGAGGTCACTGAAGCTTTCTTT
cdr3_aa: CASSLVREVTEAFF

j_call: TRBJ2-3
d_call: NA
v_call: TRBV12-5
clone_size: NA
cdr3_nt: TGTGCTAGTGTTTCGACAGATACGCAGTATTTT
cdr3_aa: CASVSTDTQYF

j_call: TRBJ2-1
d_call: TRBD2
v_call: TRBV5-4
clone_size: NA
cdr3_nt: TGTGCCAGCAGTTCCGGGACTAGCGGGAGGTCCTACAATGAGCAGTTCTTC
cdr3_aa: CASSSGTSGRSYNEQFF

j_call: TRBJ1-1
d_call: NA
v_call: TRBV3-1/TRBV3-2
clone_size: NA
cdr3_nt: TGTGCCAGCACCACCAAGGGTGGCGGAACTGAAGCTTTCTTT
cdr3_aa: CASTTKGGGTEAFF

j_call: TRBJ2-4
d_call: NA
v_call: TRBV18
clone_size: NA
cdr3_nt: TGTGCCAGCTCCCCTGGGTTAGCCAAAAACATTCAGTACTTC
cdr3_aa: CASSPGLAKNIQYF

j_call: TRBJ2-5
d_call: NA
v_call: TRBV10-1
clone_size: NA
cdr3_nt: TGCGCCAGCAGTCCGGTCGCAGGGGGAGGAGAGACCCAGTACTTC
cdr3_aa: CASSPVAGGGETQYF

j_call: TRBJ1-4
d_call: NA
v_call: TRBV18
clone_size: NA
cdr3_nt: TGTGCCAGCTCGTCCCGGGGGGGGCAGGAAAAACTGTTTTTT
cdr3_aa: CASSSRGGQEKLFF

j_call: TRBJ2-1
d_call: NA
v_call: TRBV5-1
clone_size: once
cdr3_nt: TGCGCCAGCAGCTTGGGCAGGGAAGACAATGAGCAGTTCTTC
cdr3_aa: CASSLGREDNEQFF

j_call: TRBJ1-2
d_call: NA
v_call: TRBV28
clone_size: NA
cdr3_nt: TGTGCCAGCAGCCCGGGCAGGGAAGTTGAGGGCTACACCTTC
cdr3_aa: CASSPGREVEGYTF

j_call: TRBJ2-7
d_call: TRBD2
v_call: TRBV5-1
clone_size: many
cdr3_nt: TGCGCCAGCAGCTTTACCCTAGCGGGGGGTACCTACGAGCAGTACTTC
cdr3_aa: CASSFTLAGGTYEQYF

j_call: TRBJ1-2
d_call: TRBD1
v_call: TRBV5-6
clone_size: NA
cdr3_nt: TGTGCCAGCAGCTTGGGGGACAGGGGGACTAATGGCTACACCTTC
cdr3_aa: CASSLGDRGTNGYTF

j_call: TRBJ2-2
d_call: TRBD1
v_call: TRBV3-1/TRBV3-2
clone_size: once
cdr3_nt: TGTGCCAGCAGCCCCAGGACAGGAGACACCGGGGAGCTGTTTTTT
cdr3_aa: CASSPRTGDTGELFF

j_call: TRBJ1-3
d_call: NA
v_call: TRBV10-3
clone_size: NA
cdr3_nt: TGTGCCATCAGTGAGTCTGGGAGTCAGGGAGGTGGAAACACCATATATTTT
cdr3_aa: CAISESGSQGGGNTIYF

j_call: TRBJ1-4
d_call: NA
v_call: TRBV5-1
clone_size: NA
cdr3_nt: TGCGCCAGCAGCTTGGATAGGATTGCAACTAATGAAAAACTGTTTTTT
cdr3_aa: CASSLDRIATNEKLFF

j_call: TRBJ2-3
d_call: TRBD1
v_call: TRBV6-5
clone_size: NA
cdr3_nt: TGTGCCAGCCATACTATACAGGGGGCAGATACGCAGTATTTT
cdr3_aa: CASHTIQGADTQYF

j_call: TRBJ1-5
d_call: TRBD1
v_call: TRBV18
clone_size: many
cdr3_nt: TGTGCCAGCTCACCAGGGACAGGGAGCAATCAGCCCCAGCATTTT
cdr3_aa: CASSPGTGSNQPQHF

j_call: TRBJ1-6
d_call: NA
v_call: TRBV7-9
clone_size: NA
cdr3_nt: TGTGCCAGCAGCTTATCAGGGGCCAATTCACCCCTCCACTTT
cdr3_aa: CASSLSGANSPLHF

j_call: TRBJ2-3
d_call: TRBD2
v_call: TRBV5-1
clone_size: once
cdr3_nt: TGCGCCAGCAGCACCGGACTAGCTCGAGGCCTCCCTGATACGCAGTATTTT
cdr3_aa: CASSTGLARGLPDTQYF

j_call: TRBJ2-3
d_call: NA
v_call: TRBV9
clone_size: NA
cdr3_nt: TGTGCCAGCAGCTCCTACCGGTCCTCTAGCACAGATACGCAGTATTTT
cdr3_aa: CASSSYRSSSTDTQYF

j_call: TRBJ2-2
d_call: TRBD2
v_call: TRBV6-2/TRBV6-3
clone_size: NA
cdr3_nt: TGTGCCAGCAGCCTCCGACTAGCTACGAACACCGGGGAGCTGTTTTTT
cdr3_aa: CASSLRLATNTGELFF

j_call: TRBJ2-4
d_call: NA
v_call: TRBV5-5
clone_size: NA
cdr3_nt: TGTGCCAGCAGCCGTCTTCAAGGGGTAGCGGACATTCAGTACTTC
cdr3_aa: CASSRLQGVADIQYF

j_call: TRBJ2-2
d_call: NA
v_call: TRBV11-2
clone_size: NA
cdr3_nt: TGTGCCAGCAGCGTCGGGGACACCGGGGAGCTGTTTTTT
cdr3_aa: CASSVGDTGELFF

j_call: TRBJ1-2
d_call: NA
v_call: TRBV27
clone_size: NA
cdr3_nt: TGTGCCAGCAGTTTATGGGGGACTTCGGGACCCTATGGCTACACCTTC
cdr3_aa: CASSLWGTSGPYGYTF

j_call: TRBJ1-1
d_call: TRBD1
v_call: TRBV18
clone_size: NA
cdr3_nt: TGTGCCAGCTCAGCGGGGACAGGGGGGGACACTGAAGCTTTCTTT
cdr3_aa: CASSAGTGGDTEAFF

j_call: TRBJ2-1
d_call: NA
v_call: TRBV5-1
clone_size: NA
cdr3_nt: TGCGCCAGCAGCTTGGCCGAGTTCTCCTACAATGAGCAGTTCTTC
cdr3_aa: CASSLAEFSYNEQFF

j_call: TRBJ1-3
d_call: NA
v_call: TRBV7-9
clone_size: few
cdr3_nt: TGTGCCAGCACTCCCCAGGGGTCTGGAAACACCATATATTTT
cdr3_aa: CASTPQGSGNTIYF

j_call: TRBJ1-3
d_call: NA
v_call: TRBV28
clone_size: NA
cdr3_nt: TGTGCCAGCAGTTTAATGGTGAGCTCTGGAAACACCATATATTTT
cdr3_aa: CASSLMVSSGNTIYF

j_call: TRBJ2-3
d_call: NA
v_call: TRBV9
clone_size: NA
cdr3_nt: TGTGCCAGCAGCGTAGGGTCTAGCACAGATACGCAGTATTTT
cdr3_aa: CASSVGSSTDTQYF

j_call: TRBJ1-2
d_call: NA
v_call: TRBV5-1
clone_size: NA
cdr3_nt: TGCGCCAGCAGCTTGACCTCCGCGGACTATGGCTACACCTTC
cdr3_aa: CASSLTSADYGYTF

j_call: TRBJ2-1
d_call: NA
v_call: TRBV12-3/TRBV12-4
clone_size: NA
cdr3_nt: TGTGCCAGCACCAGAGGACTTCCTCAGTTCTTC
cdr3_aa: CASTRGLPQFF

j_call: TRBJ2-3
d_call: TRBD2
v_call: TRBV19
clone_size: NA
cdr3_nt: TGTGCCAGTAGTCCCGGGACTAGCGGGTCCCCTTTCAGCAGGCAGTATTTT
cdr3_aa: CASSPGTSGSPFSRQYF

j_call: TRBJ2-1
d_call: TRBD2
v_call: TRBV19
clone_size: NA
cdr3_nt: TGTGCCAGTAGTGAACTAGCGGGGTCTTTGCATGAGCAGTTCTTC
cdr3_aa: CASSELAGSLHEQFF

j_call: TRBJ1-2
d_call: TRBD1
v_call: TRBV19
clone_size: NA
cdr3_nt: TGTGCCAGTAGTACGCAGGGGGTTAACTATGGCTACACCTTC
cdr3_aa: CASSTQGVNYGYTF

j_call: TRBJ1-6
d_call: NA
v_call: TRBV4-1
clone_size: NA
cdr3_nt: TGCGCCAGCAGCCAAGATCGGGGAAGACATTATAATTCACCCCTCCACTTT
cdr3_aa: CASSQDRGRHYNSPLHF

j_call: TRBJ2-7
d_call: NA
v_call: TRBV5-1
clone_size: NA
cdr3_nt: TGCGCCAGCAGCTTGCAACGTGGGGTTCCGAGCGAGCAGTACTTC
cdr3_aa: CASSLQRGVPSEQYF

j_call: TRBJ2-5
d_call: NA
v_call: TRBV3-1/TRBV3-2
clone_size: once
cdr3_nt: TGTGCCAGCAGCCAAGATCTCAACCAAGAGACCCAGTACTTC
cdr3_aa: CASSQDLNQETQYF

j_call: TRBJ1-5
d_call: NA
v_call: TRBV5-8
clone_size: once
cdr3_nt: TGTGCCAGCAGCTTGGAATCCTCCTGGCGCAATCAGCCCCAGCATTTT
cdr3_aa: CASSLESSWRNQPQHF

j_call: TRBJ1-3
d_call: NA
v_call: TRBV6-5
clone_size: few
cdr3_nt: TGTGCCAGCAGGTGGGGAAACACCATATATTTT
cdr3_aa: CASRWGNTIYF

j_call: TRBJ2-7
d_call: NA
v_call: TRBV19
clone_size: NA
cdr3_nt: TGTGCCAGTAGTTCTGGGACGTTTACCTACGAGCAGTACTTC
cdr3_aa: CASSSGTFTYEQYF

j_call: TRBJ2-1
d_call: NA
v_call: TRBV2
clone_size: NA
cdr3_nt: TGTGCCAGCAGTGAAGCTATGGTAGTAGTGGGGGAGCAGTTCTTC
cdr3_aa: CASSEAMVVVGEQFF

j_call: TRBJ2-7
d_call: TRBD1
v_call: TRBV6-5
clone_size: NA
cdr3_nt: TGTGCCAGCACCCCGGACAGGAGCTCCTACGAGCAGTACTTC
cdr3_aa: CASTPDRSSYEQYF

j_call: TRBJ1-1
d_call: NA
v_call: TRBV19
clone_size: NA
cdr3_nt: TGTGCCAGTAGTGTTACAGGGACCTACACTGAAGCTTTCTTT
cdr3_aa: CASSVTGTYTEAFF

j_call: TRBJ2-1
d_call: TRBD2
v_call: TRBV19
clone_size: NA
cdr3_nt: TGTGCCAGTACGCGCTCTAGCGGGGGGCATAATGAGCAGTTCTTC
cdr3_aa: CASTRSSGGHNEQFF

j_call: TRBJ1-6
d_call: NA
v_call: TRBV6-1
clone_size: NA
cdr3_nt: TGTGCCAGCAGTGAAATAGGAACAGGGTCTAATAATTCACCCCTCCACTTT
cdr3_aa: CASSEIGTGSNNSPLHF

j_call: TRBJ2-7
d_call: NA
v_call: TRBV19
clone_size: few
cdr3_nt: TGTGCCAGTAGTCCCTTATCGGGGACGGGATCCTACGAGCAGTACTTC
cdr3_aa: CASSPLSGTGSYEQYF

j_call: TRBJ2-5
d_call: NA
v_call: TRBV29-1
clone_size: NA
cdr3_nt: TGCAGCGTTAGCTCGGGACAAAAAAAAGAGACCCAGTACTTC
cdr3_aa: CSVSSGQKKETQYF